These 13 T cell receptor beta chains came from one sample sequenced in a study of blood T cells in healthy people across ages. Sample-barcoded 5' priming and a J-beta primer mix drove a second PCR of roughly 7 to 11 cycles. TCRdb used MiXCR to reprocess the 5' RACE reads, holding one entry per CDR3 protein. The sample shows some 750,000 distinct CDR3 sequences, about 20% of them seen only once. Input material: blood. The source is a man between 70 and 80 years old in good health.

Comments on this clonotype: Germline and junction disagree at one end, which may indicate a read error. The chain uses TRBV7-9 and TRBJ2-5; tentatively, D is TRBD1 or TRBD2 (6 bases each). Germline V lookup: CDR1 SEHNR, CDR2 FQNEAQ (reference sequence). The CDR3 is 14 residues long. The CDR3 DNA reads TGTTCCAGCAGCGATGGAGGGGGCCAAGAGACCCAGTACTTC. Translation: CSSSDGGGQETQYF.

The CDR3, as DNA: TGTGCCAGCAGCTTCGGGACTAGCGGGTTCACCGGGGAGCTGTTTTTT. As protein: CASSFGTSGFTGELFF. The chain carries TRBV11-1 and TRBJ2-2, with 12 bases lining up with TRBD2. Trimming cost V 3 bases and J 4 bases; bases outside gene matches: 3. Germline CDR1 is SGHAT and CDR2 is FQDESV (reference sequence). There are 16 residues in the CDR3.

The sample holds a few counts of this clonotype. The genes are TRBV15 and TRBJ1-1; D ambiguous. Germline V lookup: CDR1 LNHNV, CDR2 YYDKDF (reference sequence). The CDR3 runs to 14 residues. V dropped 0 bases and J dropped 1 base, with 6 bases sitting between them. CDR3 sequence (DNA): TGTGCCACCAGCAGAGATGCAGGGAACACTGAAGCTTTCTTT. Its translation: CATSRDAGNTEAFF.

In this sample, this clonotype turned up many times. V is TRBV9 and J is TRBJ2-1; 7 positions agree with TRBD1. The CDR3 is 16 residues long. Germline V lookup: CDR1 SGDLS, CDR2 YYNGEE. V lost 4 bases, J lost 6 bases, and 13 bases stayed unmatched. The CDR3: CASSTHRQGPANEQFF. The CDR3 DNA sequence: TGTGCCAGCAGCACACATCGACAGGGACCGGCCAATGAGCAGTTCTTC.

This clonotype occurred a few times. The V call is TRBV5-1, the J call TRBJ1-4; TRBD1 matches at 9 bases. The CDR3 spans 17 residues. Per germline, CDR1 SGHRS and CDR2 YFSETQ. V lost 4 bases, J lost 0 bases, and 7 bases stayed unmatched. CDR3 in amino acids: CASSTGQGAATNEKLFF. As DNA, the CDR3 is TGCGCCAGCAGCACGGGACAGGGCGCTGCAACTAATGAAAAACTGTTTTTT.

This clonotype was observed a handful of times. The chain employs TRBV29-1 and TRBJ2-3; D unresolved. This CDR3 comprises 15 residues. From germline, CDR1 is SQVTM and CDR2 ANQGSEA. Between the trimmed V and J ends, which lost 2 bases and 0 bases, there was a span of 12 bases. CDR3 DNA: TGCAGCGTTGAAAGGGCGCGCGTCAGCACAGATACGCAGTATTTT. This translates into CSVERARVSTDTQYF.

There are a few counts of this clonotype. This chain uses TRBV19 with TRBJ2-2; 11 nucleotides line up with TRBD2. Germline V gene sequence: CDR1 LNHDA, CDR2 SQIVND (reference sequence). V lost 9 bases and J lost 2; bases outside the gene matches: 8. The CDR3 sequence is 16 residues long. Written as DNA, the CDR3 is TGTGCCAGCGGAAGACTAGCGGGATCCAACACCGGGGAGCTGTTTTTT. It yields the protein CASGRLAGSNTGELFF.

The chain is built from TRBV6-6 and TRBJ2-1; 8 bases map to TRBD2. Germline V CDR1 and CDR2: MNHNY, SVGAGI (reference sequence). The CDR3 totals 14 residues. The junction had 5 bases not matched to a gene; V was cut back by 6 bases and J by 4 bases. CDR3 in DNA: TGTGCCAGCAGACTAGCGGAGCATTACAATGAGCAGTTCTTC. Amino acid sequence: CASRLAEHYNEQFF.

This clonotype appeared a few times. The chain couples TRBV20-1 to TRBJ1-5, with 7 bases identical to TRBD1. The length of the CDR3 is 14 residues. Germline loops: CDR1 DFQATT, CDR2 SNEGSKA (reference sequence). The ends lost 6 bases at V and 3 bases at J; junction bases unmatched: 8. The CDR3 DNA sequence: TGCAGTGCAAGCTCCGACAGGGACAATCAGCCCCAGCATTTT. Its protein is CSASSDRDNQPQHF.

This clonotype appeared a few times. CDR3 region: CAISADRAPKNIQYF. The CDR3 DNA sequence: TGTGCCATCAGTGCAGACAGGGCACCCAAAAACATTCAGTACTTC. V is TRBV10-3 and J is TRBJ2-4, with 7 positions matching TRBD1. Germline V gene lookup returns CDR1 ENHRY and CDR2 SYGVKD. Losses at the gene ends were 4 bases for V and 2 bases for J; bases not matched to a gene: 5. This CDR3 has 15 residues.

This clonotype was counted a single time. The gene calls are TRBV6-2 or TRBV6-3 and TRBJ2-5; 8 bases are shared with TRBD1. The J call may be in error: the DNA end matches TRBJ2-7 better. The germline gives CDR1 MNHEY, CDR2 SVGEGT. This CDR3 has 15 residues. CDR3 sequence reads: CASSYDRGFLYEQYF. The CDR3 DNA sequence: TGTGCCAGCAGTTATGACAGGGGTTTCCTCTACGAGCAGTACTTC.

The V and J genes are TRBV5-1 and TRBJ2-3, with unresolved D. The germline CDR1 and CDR2 sequences are SGHRS and YFSETQ. Between the trimmed V and J ends, which lost 3 bases and 5 bases, there was a span of 10 bases. The CDR3 sequence is 13 residues long. The CDR3 DNA reads as TGCGCCAGCAGCTGGGCTAGTCAAGATACGCAGTATTTT. Protein product: CASSWASQDTQYF. The complete variable domain, with remaining parts taken from reference TRBV5-1 and TRBJ2-3, reads KAGVTQTPRYLIKTRGQQVTLSCSPISGHRSVSWYQQTPGQGLQFLFEYFSETQRNKGNFPGRFSGRQFSNSRSEMNVSTLELGDSALYLCASSWASQDTQYFGPGTRLTVL.

This chain connects TRBV7-9 to TRBJ1-1, with a possible D match to TRBD1 (6 bases). The CDR3 extends over 16 amino acids. V was pared by 5 bases and J by 3 bases, with 19 bases between. Germline V gene lookup returns CDR1 SEHNR and CDR2 FQNEAQ (reference sequence). The CDR3 sequence is CASSPNRAGLDTEAFF. CDR3 sequence (DNA): TGTGCCAGCAGCCCGAACAGGGCTGGCTTAGACACTGAAGCTTTCTTT.